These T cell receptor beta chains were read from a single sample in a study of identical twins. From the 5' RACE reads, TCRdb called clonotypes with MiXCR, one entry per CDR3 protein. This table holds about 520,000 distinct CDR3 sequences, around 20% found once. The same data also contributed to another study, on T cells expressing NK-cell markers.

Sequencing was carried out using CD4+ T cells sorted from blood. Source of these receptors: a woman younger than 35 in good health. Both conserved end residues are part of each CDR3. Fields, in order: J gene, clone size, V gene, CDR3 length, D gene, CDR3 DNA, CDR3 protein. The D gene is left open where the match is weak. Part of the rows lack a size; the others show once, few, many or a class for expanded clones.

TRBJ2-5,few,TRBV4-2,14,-,TGTGCCAGCAGCCAAGGATGGGGCCAGGAGACCCAGTACTTC,CASSQGWGQETQYF
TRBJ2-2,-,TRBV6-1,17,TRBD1,TGTGCCAGCAGTAGCCTGGTGAGACAGGGAAACACCGGGGAGCTGTTTTTT,CASSSLVRQGNTGELFF
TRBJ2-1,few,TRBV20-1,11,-,TGCAGTGCAGATAAGCGGTGGGAGCAGTTCTTC,CSADKRWEQFF
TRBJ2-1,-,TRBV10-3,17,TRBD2,TGTGCCATCAGCCCAGCGGGGGGGGGTAGCTCCTACAATGAGCAGTTCTTC,CAISPAGGGSSYNEQFF
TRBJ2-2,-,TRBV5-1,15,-,TGCGCCAGCAGCTTCCGACAGCTGAACACCGGGGAGCTGTTTTTT,CASSFRQLNTGELFF
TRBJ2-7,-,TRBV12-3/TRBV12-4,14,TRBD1,TGTGCCAGCAGGAAGACAGGGGACGCCTACGAGCAGTACTTC,CASRKTGDAYEQYF
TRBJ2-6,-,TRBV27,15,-,TGTGCCAGCAGTATCGTGGGCTCTGGGGCCAACGTCCTGACTTTC,CASSIVGSGANVLTF
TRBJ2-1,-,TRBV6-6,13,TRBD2,TGTGCCAGCAAAGTAGGGACTAGCGGCGAGCAGTTCTTC,CASKVGTSGEQFF
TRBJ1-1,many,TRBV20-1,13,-,TGCAGTGCTATCAGTTCCGTGAACACTGAAGCTTTCTTT,CSAISSVNTEAFF
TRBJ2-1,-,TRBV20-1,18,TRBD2,TGCAGTGCTAAAAGGACTAGCGGGAGTCTCAGCGGGTACAATGAGCAGTTCTTC,CSAKRTSGSLSGYNEQFF
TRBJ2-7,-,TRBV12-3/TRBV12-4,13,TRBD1,TGTGCCAGCAGTGGGGACAGGGCCTACGAGCAGTACTTC,CASSGDRAYEQYF
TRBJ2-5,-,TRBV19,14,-,TGTGCCAGTAGTAAAAAGAGAGTGGGAGAGACCCAGTACTTC,CASSKKRVGETQYF
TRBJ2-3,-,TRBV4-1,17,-,TGCGCCAGCAGCCAACCCAATCCGGGCTGGGGCCCAGATACGCAGTATTTT,CASSQPNPGWGPDTQYF
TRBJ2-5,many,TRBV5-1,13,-,TGCGCCTCAAATCGGGACTCCCAAGAGACCCAGTACTTC,CASNRDSQETQYF
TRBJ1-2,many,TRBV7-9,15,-,TGTGCCAGCAGCTTCGGCGGGGGACTTCCCTATGGCTACACCTTC,CASSFGGGLPYGYTF
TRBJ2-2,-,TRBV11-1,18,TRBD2,TGTGCCAGCAGCTTAGAACGGGGACTAGCGGGTGCAACCGGGGAGCTGTTTTTT,CASSLERGLAGATGELFF
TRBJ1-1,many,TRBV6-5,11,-,TGTGCCAGCAGTTACTTGGCGGAAACTTTCTTT,CASSYLAETFF
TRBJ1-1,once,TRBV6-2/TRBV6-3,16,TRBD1,TGTGCCAGCAGTAGAAAGGACAGGAACATGAACACTGAAGCTTTCTTT,CASSRKDRNMNTEAFF
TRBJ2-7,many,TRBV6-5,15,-,TGTGCCAGCAGTTACACGCTGCCGGGGGCCTACGAGCAGTACTTC,CASSYTLPGAYEQYF
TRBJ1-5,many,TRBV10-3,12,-,TGTGCCATCAGTGAGCGAAATCAGCCCCAGCATTTT,CAISERNQPQHF
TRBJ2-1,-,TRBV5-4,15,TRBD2,TGTGCCAGCAGCCGGACTAGCGGGGGGGCCCATGAGCAGTTCTTC,CASSRTSGGAHEQFF
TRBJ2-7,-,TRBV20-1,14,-,TGCAGTGCTGGGCAGCTAGCCGAAGCCTACGAGCAGTACTTC,CSAGQLAEAYEQYF
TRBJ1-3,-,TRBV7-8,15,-,TGTGCCAGCAGCCGGGCAGGCCTCTCTGGAAACACCATATATTTT,CASSRAGLSGNTIYF
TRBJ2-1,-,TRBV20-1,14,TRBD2,TGCAGTGCTATAACTAGCGGTTCCTACAATGAGCAGTTCTTC,CSAITSGSYNEQFF
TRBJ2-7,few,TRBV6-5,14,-,TGTGCCAGCAGTTACTCGAGGGGTCCCTACGAGCAGTACTTC,CASSYSRGPYEQYF
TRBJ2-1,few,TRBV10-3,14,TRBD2,TGTGCCATCAGTGCGACTAGCGGCTACAATGAGCAGTTCTTC,CAISATSGYNEQFF
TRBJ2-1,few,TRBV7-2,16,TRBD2,TGTGCCAGCAGCTGGAGACTAGCGGGGGACTACAATGAGCAGTTCTTC,CASSWRLAGDYNEQFF
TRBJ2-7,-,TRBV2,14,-,TGTGCCAGCAGTGAAAGGTACTCTCAATACGAGCAGTACTTC,CASSERYSQYEQYF
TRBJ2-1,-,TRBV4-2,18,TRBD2,TGTGCCAGCAGCCGTCCCGCGGTAGGCGGGGAGGGCTACAATGAGCAGTTCTTC,CASSRPAVGGEGYNEQFF
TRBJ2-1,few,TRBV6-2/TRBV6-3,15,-,TGTGCCAGCAGTTACTCGGGACACAAATTAGCTGAGCAGTTCTTC,CASSYSGHKLAEQFF
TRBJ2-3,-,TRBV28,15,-,TGTGCCAGCAGCTTGGGGACCAGCATAGTCGATACGCAGTATTTT,CASSLGTSIVDTQYF
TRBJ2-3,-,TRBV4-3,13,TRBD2,TGCGCCAGCAGCCAAGATAGCGGGAACACGCAGTATTTT,CASSQDSGNTQYF
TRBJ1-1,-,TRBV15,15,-,TGTGCCACCAGCAGAGATCCCCAGCGGCACACTGAAGCTTTCTTT,CATSRDPQRHTEAFF
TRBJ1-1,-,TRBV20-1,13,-,TGCAGTGCTCCGGACGGGTTAAACACTGAAGCTTTCTTT,CSAPDGLNTEAFF
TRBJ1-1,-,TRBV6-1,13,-,TGTGCCAGTCGACAGCCAATGAACACTGAAGCTTTCTTT,CASRQPMNTEAFF
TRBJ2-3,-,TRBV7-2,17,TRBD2,TGTGCCAGCAGCTCACGGGGGGCTAGCGGGAGGGCAGATACGCAGTATTTT,CASSSRGASGRADTQYF
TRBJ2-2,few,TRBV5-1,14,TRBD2,TGCGCCAGCAGGGGGGGGACGAACACCGGGGAGCTGTTTTTT,CASRGGTNTGELFF
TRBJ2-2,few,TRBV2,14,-,TGTGCCAGCAGATCACAGGGCTCGGGCGGGGAGCTGTTTTTT,CASRSQGSGGELFF
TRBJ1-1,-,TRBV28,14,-,TGTGCCAGCAGGTTCCCGGGGAGGGGCACTGAAGCTTTCTTT,CASRFPGRGTEAFF
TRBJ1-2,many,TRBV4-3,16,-,TGCGCCAGCAGCCAAGAAGAGGGGTTTTCCGGCTATGGCTACACCTTC,CASSQEEGFSGYGYTF
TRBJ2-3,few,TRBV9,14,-,TGTGCCAGCAGCGTAGCCCCAGCCACAGATACGCAGTATTTT,CASSVAPATDTQYF
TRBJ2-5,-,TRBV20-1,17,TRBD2,TGCAGTGCTAGAGATGAGGGCGAACGGGGGGGGAGGGAGACCCAGTACTTC,CSARDEGERGGRETQYF
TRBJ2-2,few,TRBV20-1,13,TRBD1,TGCAGTGCCGGGACAGTGAACACCGGGGAGCTGTTTTTT,CSAGTVNTGELFF
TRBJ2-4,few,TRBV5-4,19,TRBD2,TGTGCCAGCAGCTTGACCCAATCCGGACTAGCGACGGCCAAAAACATTCAGTACTTC,CASSLTQSGLATAKNIQYF
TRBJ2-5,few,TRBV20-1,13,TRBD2,TGCAGTGCCAGGGAGGGGTCCGGGGAGACCCAGTACTTC,CSAREGSGETQYF
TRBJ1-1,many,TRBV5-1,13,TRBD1,TGTGCCAGCAGTCCGGGACAGGGCACTGAAGCTTTCTTT,CASSPGQGTEAFF
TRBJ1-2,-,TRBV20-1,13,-,TGCAGTGCTAGCGTCGGATCTAACTATGGCTACACCTTC,CSASVGSNYGYTF
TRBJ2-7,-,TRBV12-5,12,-,TGTGCTAGTGGTTTTTGGTCCTACGAGCAGTACTTC,CASGFWSYEQYF
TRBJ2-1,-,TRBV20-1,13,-,TGCAGTCCTGACGGAGGCGGAAGGAATGAGCAGTTCTTC,CSPDGGGRNEQFF
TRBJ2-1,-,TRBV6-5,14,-,TGTGCCAGCAGTTACTTGGGGTCACGCAATGAGCAGTTCTTC,CASSYLGSRNEQFF
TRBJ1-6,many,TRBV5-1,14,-,TGCGCCAGCAGAGGGGGACTCAATAATTCACCCCTCCACTTT,CASRGGLNNSPLHF
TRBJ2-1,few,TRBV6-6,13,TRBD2,TGTGCCAGTGCGCGCGGGGGGAACAATGAGCAGTTCTTC,CASARGGNNEQFF
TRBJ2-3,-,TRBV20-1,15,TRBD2,TGCAGTGCTAGAGAGCCTAGCGGGAACACAGATACGCAGTATTTT,CSAREPSGNTDTQYF
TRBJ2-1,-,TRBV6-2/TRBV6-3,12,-,TGTGCCAGCAGTTACAGGCACAATGAGCAGTTCTTC,CASSYRHNEQFF